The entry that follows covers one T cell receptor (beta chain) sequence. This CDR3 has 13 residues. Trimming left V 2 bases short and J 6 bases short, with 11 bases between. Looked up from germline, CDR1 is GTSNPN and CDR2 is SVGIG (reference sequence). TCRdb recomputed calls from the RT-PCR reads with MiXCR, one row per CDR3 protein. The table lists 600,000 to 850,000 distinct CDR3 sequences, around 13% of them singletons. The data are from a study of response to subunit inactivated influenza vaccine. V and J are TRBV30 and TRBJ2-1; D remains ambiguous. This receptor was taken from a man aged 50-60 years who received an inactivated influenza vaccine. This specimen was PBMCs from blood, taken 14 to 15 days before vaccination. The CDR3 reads CAWSRVLGNEQFF. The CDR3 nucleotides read TGTGCCTGGAGTCGGGTCTTGGGCAATGAGCAGTTCTTC. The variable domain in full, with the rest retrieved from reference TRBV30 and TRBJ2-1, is SQTIHQWPATLVQPVGSPLSLECTVEGTSNPNLYWYRQAAGRGLQLLFYSVGIGQISSEVPQNLSASRPQDRQFILSSKKLLLSDSGFYLCAWSRVLGNEQFFGPGTRLTVL.